Each of the 27 T cell receptor beta chains below was sequenced from the same sample in a study of cytomegalovirus exposure and HLA in healthy donors (dated by TCRdb to about 2017). Library preparation employed the immunoSEQ multiplex PCR assay. A mixture of 60 forward primers for TCR Vbeta segments and 13 reverse primers for TCR Jbeta segments was used in the multiplex PCR. The immuneACCESS repertoire file appears here via TCRdb, limited to in-frame rearrangements. These files lack a portion of the clones; in checked studies, under half of the deficit traces to unresolved V genes, and the cause of the others is not known. This sample comprises more than 50,000 clones, 65% to 90% of them detected only once. Approximately 12% of the sample is taken by the ten largest. Sample: PBMCs. These receptors came from a female donor in good health and CMV-seronegative.

V gene TRBV30 combines with J gene TRBJ2-5; 8 nucleotides match TRBD1. CDR3 length: 13 amino acids. The V segment lost 3 bases and the J segment 5 bases; nucleotides outside the gene matches: 5. In germline, CDR1 is GTSNPN, CDR2 SVGIG (reference sequence). The CDR3 protein is CAWSKGDRETQYF. The DNA of the CDR3 is TGTGCCTGGAGCAAGGGGGACAGGGAGACCCAGTACTTC.

The chain has TRBV28 and TRBJ2-2, with 7 bases fitting TRBD2. V gave up 7 bases and J gave up 0 bases; unmatched junction bases: 14. The CDR3 totals 18 residues. CDR1 MDHEN and CDR2 SYDVKM come from the germline V gene. The CDR3 sequence is CASTSFREAGPNTGELFF. CDR3 nucleotide sequence: TGTGCCAGCACCTCCTTCCGGGAGGCGGGCCCGAACACCGGGGAGCTGTTTTTT.

The chain joins TRBV2 to TRBJ2-3; TRBD2 matches 7 bases. The CDR3 sequence is 13 residues long. The germline CDR1 and CDR2 sequences are SNHLY and FYNNEI. Written as DNA, the CDR3 is TGTGCACAGCGGGGCGGGAAAACAGATACGCAGTATTTT. Translated, it gives CAQRGGKTDTQYF.

The genes are TRBV11-2 and TRBJ2-1; D is possibly TRBD1 (6 bases). This CDR3 is 18 amino acids long. V dropped 0 bases and J dropped 1 base, with 16 bases sitting between them. The V gene's germline CDR1 is SGHAT and CDR2 FQNNGV. The CDR3 sequence: CASSLDGVGARSYNEQFF. DNA of the CDR3: TGTGCCAGCAGCTTAGATGGTGTGGGGGCAAGGTCCTACAATGAGCAGTTCTTC.

The V call is TRBV4-1, the J call TRBJ1-2; TRBD1 is a possible D gene (6 bases). Trimming shortened V by 3 bases and J by 7 bases, and 15 bases separated the two germline ends. The CDR3 length is 14 residues. Germline CDR1 MGHRA, CDR2 YSYEKL. The CDR3 DNA follows: TGCGCCAGCAGCCACACATCCGGGACATTTGGCTACACCTTC. Amino acids: CASSHTSGTFGYTF.

In DNA, the CDR3 is TGTGCCAGCAGTGCAGGGAACGCCCTTGCAGATACGCAGTATTTT. Its translation: CASSAGNALADTQYF. The gene calls are TRBV27 and TRBJ2-3, with D perhaps matching TRBD1 (5 bases). Trimming shortened V by 5 bases and J by 4 bases, and 16 bases separated the two germline ends. In germline, CDR1 is MNHEY, CDR2 SMNVEV (reference sequence). The CDR3 sequence is 15 residues long.

This chain connects TRBV6-5 to TRBJ2-1, with TRBD2 matching over 8 bases. The CDR3 consists of 15 residues. Germline loops: CDR1 MNHEY, CDR2 SVGAGI. V gave up 5 bases and J gave up 3 bases; unmatched junction bases: 6. The CDR3 region has the DNA TGTGCCAGCAGTCCCTCCGGGACTAGCTACAATGAGCAGTTCTTC. Protein sequence: CASSPSGTSYNEQFF.

The CDR3 is CASRGGNGYTF. In nucleotides, the CDR3 is TGTGCCAGCAGGGGAGGGAATGGCTACACCTTC. The J gene is TRBJ1-2, the V gene TRBV27; D gene uncertain. V lost 6 bases to trimming and J lost 6 bases, with 8 bases between them. The CDR3 contains 11 residues. Germline CDR1 is MNHEY and CDR2 is SMNVEV (reference sequence).

This clone was counted between two and nine times. The chain is built from TRBV7-9 and TRBJ2-1; D gene unclear. V was shortened by 5 bases and J by 14 bases, with 13 bases between the two germline ends. Germline CDR1 is SEHNR and CDR2 is FQNEAQ (reference sequence). This CDR3 is 11 amino acids long. In nucleotides, the CDR3 is TGTGCCAGCAGCGTGCAACAGAAGGAGTTCTTC. This sequence encodes CASSVQQKEFF.

The CDR3 loop is CASSNPGSGARLSTDTQYF. The CDR3 nucleotides read TGTGCCAGCAGCAATCCCGGTAGCGGGGCCCGCCTGAGCACAGATACGCAGTATTTT. This chain joins TRBV7-2 and TRBJ2-3; 8 positions agree with TRBD2. The CDR3 has 19 amino acids. Germline V gene data show CDR1 as SGHTA and CDR2 as FQGNSA. Germline trimming cut 5 bases from V and 0 bases from J; bases unmatched to any gene: 16.

The genes are TRBV6-1 and TRBJ1-2; D is undetermined. This CDR3 region has 13 residues. Trimming pared 5 bases from V and 4 bases from J, leaving 11 bases between. From germline, CDR1 is MNHNS and CDR2 SASEGT. CDR3 sequence (DNA): TGTGCCAGCAGTTTCGACGGACTCTATGGCTACACCTTC. It specifies CASSFDGLYGYTF.

This clone has only one observation. The chain recombines TRBV5-1 with TRBJ2-3; TRBD2 aligns across 7 bases. The CDR3 spans 15 residues. Trimming cost V 4 bases and J 3 bases; bases outside gene matches: 8. Looked up from germline, CDR1 is SGHRS and CDR2 is YFSETQ. The CDR3 region is CASSQGLSGTDTQYF. CDR3 bases: TGCGCCAGCAGCCAGGGACTTAGCGGGACAGATACGCAGTATTTT.

The genes are TRBV15 and TRBJ2-1, with 9 bases lining up with TRBD1. After removal of 5 bases from V and 7 bases from J, the junction contained 12 bases not matched to a gene. Germline CDR1 and CDR2: LNHNV and YYDKDF (reference sequence). There are 16 residues in the CDR3. The CDR3 sequence: CATSVRDRDFENEQFF. In DNA form, the CDR3 reads TGTGCCACCAGCGTCCGGGACAGGGATTTTGAAAATGAGCAGTTCTTC.

The chain links TRBV9 to TRBJ2-1, with TRBD2 matching 9 bases. Germline lookup yields CDR1 SGDLS and CDR2 YYNGEE. V was pared by 3 bases and J by 4 bases, with 5 bases of the junction left unmatched. The CDR3 loop spans 15 amino acids. The CDR3 sequence is CASSASGKLYNEQFF. In DNA form, the CDR3 reads TGTGCCAGCAGCGCTAGCGGGAAACTGTACAATGAGCAGTTCTTC.

This clone was observed a single time. The chain has TRBV18 and TRBJ2-5, with no clear D. This CDR3 has 11 residues. V lost 3 bases and J lost 5, with 4 bases in between. Germline CDR1 reads KGHSH; CDR2 reads LQKENI. In DNA, the CDR3 is TGTGCCAGCTCACCGGAGGAGACCCAGTACTTC. It translates to CASSPEETQYF.

In this sample, this clone turned up once. The V gene is TRBV14, the J gene TRBJ1-3, with 9 bases lining up with TRBD1. Germline V gene data show CDR1 as SGHDN and CDR2 as FVKESK. The CDR3 runs 15 residues. Trimming at V came to 4 bases and at J to 1 base, leaving 2 bases not matched to a gene. The CDR3 here is CASSPQGASGNTIYF. In nucleotides, the CDR3 is TGTGCCAGCAGCCCACAGGGGGCATCTGGAAACACCATATATTTT.

This chain connects TRBV18 to TRBJ2-5, with TRBD1 as a possible D gene (7 bases). This CDR3 region has 17 residues. CDR1 is KGHSH, CDR2 LQKENI, per germline. The ends were cut back, 4 bases at V and 3 bases at J, with 21 bases in the middle. CDR3 sequence reads: CASSLTKIQGGKETQYF. The DNA for the CDR3 is TGTGCCAGCTCACTCACCAAGATCCAGGGGGGAAAAGAGACCCAGTACTTC. Full variable domain (missing parts from reference TRBV18 and TRBJ2-5): NAGVMQNPRHLVRRRGQEARLRCSPMKGHSHVYWYRQLPEEGLKFMVYLQKENIIDESGMPKERFSAEFPKEGPSILRIQQVVRGDSAAYFCASSLTKIQGGKETQYFGPGTRLLVL.

V gene TRBV7-9 combines with J gene TRBJ1-5; TRBD1 is a possible D gene (5 bases). Germline V CDR1 and CDR2: SEHNR, FQNEAQ (reference sequence). Trimming removed 4 bases at V and 0 bases at J, with 7 bases between. The CDR3 totals 14 residues. The CDR3 DNA reads as TGTGCCAGCAGCTGGGGCTATAGCAATCAGCCCCAGCATTTT. Protein: CASSWGYSNQPQHF. Full variable domain (outside the CDR3, taken from reference TRBV7-9 and TRBJ1-5): DTGVSQNPRHKITKRGQNVTFRCDPISEHNRLYWYRQTLGQGPEFLTYFQNEAQLEKSRLLSDRFSAERPKGSFSTLEIQRTEQGDSAMYLCASSWGYSNQPQHFGDGTRLSIL.

The chain joins TRBV30 to TRBJ2-7, with 9 bases fitting TRBD1. The CDR3 contains 13 residues. The germline V gene has CDR1 GTSNPN and CDR2 SVGIG (reference sequence). J gave up 6 bases and V 5 bases, and 8 bases lay outside the gene matches. The CDR3 DNA follows: TGTGCCTGGTCCTTACAGGGGGCCCTCGAGCAGTACTTC. Residues: CAWSLQGALEQYF.

The rearrangement joins TRBV5-1 to TRBJ2-2; perhaps TRBD1 as D (5 bases). Trimming shortened V by 3 bases and J by 2 bases, and 14 bases separated the two germline ends. CDR3 length: 16 residues. The V gene's germline CDR1 is SGHRS and CDR2 YFSETQ. DNA for the CDR3: TGCGCCAGCAGCTCCCAACTCGACAGTAACACCGGGGAGCTGTTTTTT. Translating gives CASSSQLDSNTGELFF.

V gene TRBV11-2 combines with J gene TRBJ2-3; 11 bases are a match to TRBD2. The V segment lost 4 bases and the J segment 2 bases; nucleotides outside the gene matches: 8. The CDR3 covers 17 residues. Germline values: CDR1 SGHAT, CDR2 FQNNGV. The CDR3 protein is CASSSRLAGRPTDTQYF. The CDR3 region has the DNA TGTGCCAGCAGCTCGAGACTAGCGGGACGCCCCACAGATACGCAGTATTTT.

The chain carries TRBV28 and TRBJ1-4, with D unclear. Deletions cut 3 bases from V and 8 bases from J, with 7 bases between. Per the germline V gene, CDR1 is MDHEN and CDR2 is SYDVKM. This CDR3 is 12 amino acids long. CDR3 in amino acids: CASSLRREKLFF. For the CDR3, the DNA is TGTGCCAGCAGTTTGCGCAGGGAAAAACTGTTTTTT.

The chain joins TRBV29-1 to TRBJ1-1; D unclear. The germline V and J ends were trimmed by 3 bases and 5 bases, with 10 bases remaining between them. CDR1 and CDR2 from the germline V gene are SQVTM and ANQGSEA. The CDR3 loop spans 12 amino acids. CDR3 loop: CSVELGETEAFF. CDR3 coding DNA: TGCAGCGTTGAGCTGGGAGAAACTGAAGCTTTCTTT.

The gene calls are TRBV7-3 and TRBJ2-5; 8 bases line up with TRBD2. After removal of 3 bases from V and 5 bases from J, the junction contained 5 bases not matched to a gene. The length of the CDR3 is 14 residues. Looked up from germline, CDR1 is SGHTA and CDR2 is FQGTGA. As DNA, the CDR3 is TGTGCCAGCAGCTTCTACGGGGGGGCGGAGACCCAGTACTTC. It translates to CASSFYGGAETQYF.

The chain recombines TRBV5-4 with TRBJ2-3; 7 positions match TRBD2. This CDR3 has 15 amino acids. J was trimmed by 2 bases and V by 4 bases; bases with no gene match: 7. CDR1 and CDR2 (germline): SGHNT, YYREEE (reference sequence). The CDR3 coding sequence is TGTGCCAGCAGCCTCCGAGCGGGGCCCACAGATACGCAGTATTTT. It is translated as CASSLRAGPTDTQYF.

The CDR3 here is CASSPQALAKNIQYF. The CDR3 bases are TGCGCCAGCAGTCCACAGGCCCTAGCCAAAAACATTCAGTACTTC. The chain links TRBV23-1 to TRBJ2-4; a possible D gene is TRBD1 (5 bases). TRBV23-1 is an ORF, and what it does is uncertain. V dropped 4 bases and J dropped 0 bases, with 10 bases sitting between them. The CDR3 covers 15 residues.

This chain joins TRBV9 and TRBJ2-3, with 11 bases fitting TRBD2. V shed 3 bases, J shed 1 base, and the junction held 4 bases outside the gene matches. CDR1 is SGDLS and CDR2 is YYNGEE in the germline V gene. The CDR3 sequence is 16 residues long. The CDR3 sequence is CASSATSGGGTDTQYF. CDR3 nucleotide sequence: TGTGCCAGCAGCGCTACTAGCGGGGGTGGCACAGATACGCAGTATTTT.